This T cell receptor (beta chain) was sequenced during a study of CD8+CD57+ T cells in acquired aplastic anemia. Across the study: On average, sorted CD4+ and CD8+ cells gave about 3.1 ug of DNA. Study results and caveats: Overlap between patients and controls comprised just under 30 CD8+ CDR3 sequences. CD8+ Simpson's diversity in patients was not significantly different from that in controls.

CDR3 size: 18 residues. V was pared by 10 bases and J by 3 bases, with 16 bases of the junction left unmatched. Germline assignment: CDR1 MDHEN and CDR2 SYDVKM. Genomic DNA templated the TCR beta VDJ and CDR3 profiling. MiXCR, applied by TCRdb to the reads, yields one record per CDR3 protein. The repertoire holds just over 150,000 distinct CDR3 sequences, with around half as singletons. As concerns this clonotype: Its antigen is not identified.

Before being chosen for sequencing, patients had shown CD8+CD57+ cell expansion by flow cytometry. Each patient had severe acquired aplastic anemia. The source of this sequence is a human donor with aplastic anemia. The specimen sequenced was sorted CD4+, CD8+, or CD8+CD57+ T cells (not recorded which) from PBMCs. The rearrangement joins TRBV28 to TRBJ1-6; 9 bases agree with TRBD1. CDR3 in DNA: TGTGCCACCCAGGGTGGACGGGACAGGGTCTACTATAATTCACCCCTCCACTTT. Translating gives CATQGGRDRVYYNSPLHF.